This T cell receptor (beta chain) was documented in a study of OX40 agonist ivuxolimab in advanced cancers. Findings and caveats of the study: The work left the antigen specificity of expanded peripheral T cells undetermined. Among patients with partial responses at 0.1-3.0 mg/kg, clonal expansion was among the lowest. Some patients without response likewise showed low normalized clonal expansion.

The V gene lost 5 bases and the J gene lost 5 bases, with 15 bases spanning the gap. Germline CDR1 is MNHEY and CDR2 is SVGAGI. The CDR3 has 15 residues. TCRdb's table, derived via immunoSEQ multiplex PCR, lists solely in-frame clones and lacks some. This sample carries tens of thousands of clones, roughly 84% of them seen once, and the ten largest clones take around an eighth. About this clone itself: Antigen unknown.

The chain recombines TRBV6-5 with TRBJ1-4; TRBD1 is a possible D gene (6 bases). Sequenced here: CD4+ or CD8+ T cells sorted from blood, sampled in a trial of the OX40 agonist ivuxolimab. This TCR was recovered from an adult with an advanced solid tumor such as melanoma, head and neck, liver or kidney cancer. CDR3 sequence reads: CASSRDIGANEKLFF. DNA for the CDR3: TGTGCCAGCAGTCGGGACATCGGGGCCAATGAAAAACTGTTTTTT.